The 15 T cell receptor beta chains below come from one sample, sequenced in a study of cytomegalovirus exposure and HLA in healthy donors (TCRdb year 2017). The method was the immunoSEQ multiplex PCR assay. For the multiplex PCR, a mixture combining 60 forward primers for TCR Vbeta segments and 13 reverse primers for TCR Jbeta segments was used. The immuneACCESS repertoire file appears here via TCRdb, limited to in-frame rearrangements. These files lack a portion of the clones; in checked studies, under half of the deficit traces to unresolved V genes, and the cause of the others is not known. The sample has 100,000 to 140,000 clones on record, roughly 80% of them singletons. Together, the top ten hold approximately 2.4% of the sample. Sequencing was carried out using PBMCs. These receptors all stem from a man aged 25-40 years in good health and CMV-seronegative.

The rearrangement joins TRBV30 to TRBJ1-5; possible D gene TRBD1, 5 bases. Trimming stripped 5 bases from V and 2 bases from J, with 16 bases between. Per germline, CDR1 GTSNPN and CDR2 SVGIG (reference sequence). The CDR3 sequence is 15 residues long. CDR3 residues: CAWAAPGPRNQPQHF. DNA for the CDR3: TGTGCCTGGGCTGCCCCAGGGCCCCGCAATCAGCCCCAGCATTTT.

The chain is built from TRBV25-1 and TRBJ1-2; weak D call: TRBD1 (6 bases). Between the trimmed V and J ends, which lost 5 bases and 0 bases, there was a span of 13 bases. The CDR3 runs 15 residues. Germline V lookup: CDR1 MGHDK, CDR2 SYGVNS. The CDR3 sequence is CASSPPGGANYGYTF. The DNA of the CDR3 is TGTGCCAGCAGTCCGCCGGGGGGCGCTAACTATGGCTACACCTTC.

In nucleotides, the CDR3 is TGTGCCAGCAGTGGGTGGGGCGTGAGTTACAATGAGCAGTTCTTC. Its protein product is CASSGWGVSYNEQFF. The chain is built from TRBV2 and TRBJ2-1, with D maybe TRBD1 (5 bases). From germline, CDR1 is SNHLY and CDR2 FYNNEI. V lost 4 bases to trimming and J lost 4 bases, with 14 bases between them. CDR3 size: 15 residues.

V gene TRBV6-1 combines with J gene TRBJ2-1; 7 positions match TRBD2. The CDR3 is 15 residues long. The J segment lost 2 bases and the V segment lost 2 bases, leaving 3 bases of the junction unmatched. Germline lookup yields CDR1 MNHNS and CDR2 SASEGT. The CDR3 protein is CASSESGATYNEQFF. The CDR3 coding sequence is TGTGCCAGCAGTGAAAGCGGGGCTACCTACAATGAGCAGTTCTTC.

The chain links TRBV30 to TRBJ1-1, with TRBD1 identical over 8 bases. Looked up from germline, CDR1 is GTSNPN and CDR2 is SVGIG (reference sequence). V dropped 7 bases and J dropped 4; count of bases not matched to a gene: 11. CDR3 length: 14 residues. CDR3 coding DNA: TGTGCCTTCATTGCATCAGGGGGCACCACTGAAGCTTTCTTT. Translated: CAFIASGGTTEAFF. The entire variable domain, with the rest obtained from reference TRBV30 and TRBJ1-1, is as follows: SQTIHQWPATLVQPVGSPLSLECTVEGTSNPNLYWYRQAAGRGLQLLFYSVGIGQISSEVPQNLSASRPQDRQFILSSKKLLLSDSGFYLCAFIASGGTTEAFFGQGTRLTVV.

The CDR3 bases are TGTGCCAGCAGAGTCCCGGGACTAGACTATGAGCAGTTCTTC. This gives the protein CASRVPGLDYEQFF. The V and J genes are TRBV28 and TRBJ2-1, with TRBD2 matching over 8 bases. Per germline, CDR1 MDHEN and CDR2 SYDVKM. CDR3 size: 14 residues. J lost 8 bases, V lost 6 bases, and 9 bases had no gene match.

V is TRBV9 and J is TRBJ2-7; 9 bases fit TRBD2. Germline CDR1 SGDLS, CDR2 YYNGEE. The CDR3 consists of 15 residues. J gave up 5 bases and V 0 bases, and 6 bases lay outside the gene matches. The CDR3 sequence is CASSVDLAGTNEQYF. DNA for the CDR3: TGTGCCAGCAGCGTAGATCTAGCGGGAACCAACGAGCAGTACTTC. The variable domain in full, completed from reference TRBV9 and TRBJ2-7, reads DSGVTQTPKHLITATGQRVTLRCSPRSGDLSVYWYQQSLDQGLQFLIQYYNGEERAKGNILERFSAQQFPDLHSELNLSSLELGDSALYFCASSVDLAGTNEQYFGPGTRLTVT.

This clone was picked up one time. The rearrangement joins TRBV10-3 to TRBJ1-2, with 7 bases fitting TRBD1. The CDR3 extends over 15 amino acids. Germline V gene sequence: CDR1 ENHRY, CDR2 SYGVKD. With 7 bases clipped from V and 1 base from J, the junction kept 9 bases outside the gene matches. The CDR3 region has the DNA TGTGCCATCACACAGACAGGGTACGGTAACTATGGCTACACCTTC. Protein: CAITQTGYGNYGYTF.

CDR3 sequence (DNA): TGCGCCAGCAGCTTGACTAGCGGGAGTCAAGAGACCCAGTACTTC. Residues: CASSLTSGSQETQYF. The chain carries TRBV5-1 and TRBJ2-5; 11 nucleotides match TRBD2. With V trimmed by 1 base and J by 2 bases, 1 base remained unmatched. The CDR3 covers 15 residues. Germline lookup yields CDR1 SGHRS and CDR2 YFSETQ.

This chain joins TRBV13 and TRBJ2-7; 12 bases agree with TRBD2. With V trimmed by 5 bases and J by 3 bases, 8 bases remained unmatched. Germline V gene sequence: CDR1 PRHDT, CDR2 FYEKMQ (reference sequence). This CDR3 is built from 16 residues. CDR3 sequence (DNA): TGTGCCAGCAGCCTTGGACTAGCGGGGCTCCTCTACGAGCAGTACTTC. Protein sequence: CASSLGLAGLLYEQYF.

This chain joins TRBV25-1 and TRBJ2-6, with D possibly TRBD1 on 6 matching bases. The V gene's germline CDR1 is MGHDK and CDR2 SYGVNS. This CDR3 comprises 15 residues. The V end was cut by 8 bases, the J end by 0 bases, with 11 bases between. The CDR3 DNA follows: TGTGCCAGCTCCTGGGGACACTCTGGGGCCAACGTCCTGACTTTC. Encoded protein: CASSWGHSGANVLTF.

The V call is TRBV7-3, the J call TRBJ2-1, with D possibly TRBD1 on 5 matching bases. The germline CDR1 and CDR2 sequences are SGHTA and FQGTGA. The CDR3 is made up of 13 amino acids. The V end lost 2 bases, the J end lost 4 bases, and 6 bases lay between the germline ends. CDR3 in DNA: TGTGCCAGCAGCTTACAGGGTTACAATGAGCAGTTCTTC. It specifies CASSLQGYNEQFF.

V is TRBV30 and J is TRBJ1-2, with TRBD1 as a possible D gene (5 bases). Trimming took 2 bases from V and 0 from J, leaving 19 bases between them. CDR3 length equals 17 residues. Germline assignment: CDR1 GTSNPN and CDR2 SVGIG (reference sequence). The CDR3 loop is CAWSLRQWRGANYGYTF. As DNA, the CDR3 is TGTGCCTGGAGTCTACGACAGTGGCGGGGAGCTAACTATGGCTACACCTTC.

The chain joins TRBV6-1 to TRBJ2-3; 7 positions match TRBD2. This CDR3 spans 14 amino acids. The germline CDR1 and CDR2 sequences are MNHNS and SASEGT. V was clipped by 11 bases and J by 2 bases; unmatched bases: 10. The CDR3 loop is CAFWGGFATDTQYF. The CDR3 DNA reads as TGTGCCTTTTGGGGGGGGTTCGCCACAGATACGCAGTATTTT.

The chain joins TRBV2 to TRBJ2-7; possibly TRBD2 for D (5 bases). The V end was cut by 8 bases, the J end by 5 bases, with 13 bases between. The CDR3 is made up of 12 amino acids. Germline V CDR1 and CDR2: SNHLY, FYNNEI. CDR3 loop: CASLMRADEQYF. As DNA, the CDR3 is TGTGCCAGCCTTATGAGGGCGGACGAGCAGTACTTC.